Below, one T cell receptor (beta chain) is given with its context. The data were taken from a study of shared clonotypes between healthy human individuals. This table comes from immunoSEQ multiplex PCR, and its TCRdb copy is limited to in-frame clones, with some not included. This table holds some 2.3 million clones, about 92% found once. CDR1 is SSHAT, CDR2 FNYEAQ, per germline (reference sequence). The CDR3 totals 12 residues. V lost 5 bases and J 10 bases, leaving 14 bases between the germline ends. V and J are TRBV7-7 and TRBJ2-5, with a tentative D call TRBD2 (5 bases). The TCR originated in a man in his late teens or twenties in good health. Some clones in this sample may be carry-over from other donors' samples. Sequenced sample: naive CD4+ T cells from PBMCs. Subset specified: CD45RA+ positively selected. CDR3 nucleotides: TGTGCCAGCAGCCCAAACGGACGGGGCCAGTACTTC. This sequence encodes CASSPNGRGQYF. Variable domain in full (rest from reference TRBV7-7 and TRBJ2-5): GAGVSQSPRYKVTKRGQDVTLRCDPISSHATLYWYQQALGQGPEFLTYFNYEAQPDKSGLPSDRFSAERPEGSISTLTIQRTEQRDSAMYRCASSPNGRGQYFGPGTRLLVL.